These 19 T cell receptor beta chains came from one sample sequenced in a study of long-term antiretroviral therapy in people with HIV (dated by TCRdb to the early 2020s). The immunoSEQ hsTCRB v3.0 assay was used at survey level resolution to sequence the TRB variable region. Entries here come from immuneACCESS through TCRdb and include only in-frame sequences with V and J called. Some clones fail to appear in such tables; in the studies checked, an unresolved V gene covers under half of the shortfall, and the cause of the remainder is unknown. The sample contains tens of thousands of clones, about 90% of them found a single time. Together, the top ten hold roughly 13% of the sample. The starting material was unsorted PBMCs, obtained 1.1 years after starting antiretroviral therapy. Every receptor here comes from a man in his late teens or twenties with HIV.

This clone showed up just a few times. CDR3 DNA sequence: TGTGCCAGCAGCTATGAAACTATTACACCCCTCCACTTT. Translation: CASSYETITPLHF. V usage is TRBV4-2 and J usage is TRBJ1-6, with D unclear. Germline V CDR1 and CDR2: LGHNA, YNFKEQ. This CDR3 has 13 residues. Trimming left V 5 bases short and J 11 bases short, with 13 bases between.

The genes are TRBV7-8 and TRBJ1-1, with D possibly being TRBD1 (6 bases). Germline V gene lookup returns CDR1 SGHVS and CDR2 FQNEAQ. The V end lost 1 base, the J end lost 3 bases, and 9 bases lay between the germline ends. The CDR3 spans 14 residues. The CDR3 region has the DNA TGTGCCAGCAGCTTAGACAGGGCGGACACTGAAGCTTTCTTT. This codes for CASSLDRADTEAFF.

The rearrangement links TRBV7-2 to TRBJ2-7, with 8 bases matching TRBD2. The CDR3 is made up of 15 amino acids. From germline, CDR1 is SGHTA and CDR2 FQGNSA. The junction had 2 bases not matched to a gene; V was cut back by 1 base and J by 0 bases. The chain's CDR3 is CASSLGGRPSYEQYF. CDR3 DNA: TGTGCCAGCAGCTTAGGCGGGAGGCCCTCCTACGAGCAGTACTTC.

This chain links TRBV5-6 with TRBJ1-1; D not resolved. V shed 8 bases and J shed 7 bases, with 24 bases lying between them. The CDR3 has 15 residues. Germline V gene sequence: CDR1 SGHDT, CDR2 YYEEEE. CDR3 DNA: TGTGCCAGTCTAACTTGGGCATTCGGTTTGAATGAAGCTTTCTTT. Translation gives CASLTWAFGLNEAFF.

The rearrangement uses TRBV6-6 and TRBJ1-1; D ambiguous. CDR3 length: 11 amino acids. Looked up from germline, CDR1 is MNHNY and CDR2 is SVGAGI (reference sequence). The germline V and J ends were trimmed by 6 bases and 6 bases, with 8 bases remaining between them. This CDR3 is CASSGVAEAFF. The CDR3 DNA reads TGTGCCAGCAGCGGGGTGGCTGAAGCTTTCTTT.

The table lists this clone with a few counts. The V and J genes are TRBV5-4 and TRBJ2-2; TRBD1 aligns across 10 bases. CDR3 length: 15 residues. The trim removed 5 bases at V and 6 bases at J, leaving 7 bases unmatched. Germline-derived CDR1 and CDR2 are SGHNT and YYREEE (reference sequence). CDR3 amino acids: CASRGTGTGAGELFF. For the CDR3, the DNA is TGTGCCAGCAGAGGAACCGGGACAGGGGCCGGGGAGCTGTTTTTT.

V usage is TRBV7-9 and J usage is TRBJ1-2, with a weak D call TRBD1 (5 bases). V lost 3 bases and J lost 3, with 11 bases in between. CDR1 is SEHNR, CDR2 FQNEAQ, per germline (reference sequence). The CDR3 runs 14 residues. CDR3 nucleotides: TGTGCCAGCAGCTTGGCAGGGATTGACTATGGCTACACCTTC. Protein: CASSLAGIDYGYTF. The full variable domain, with the rest looked up from reference TRBV7-9 and TRBJ1-2, is DTGVSQNPRHKITKRGQNVTFRCDPISEHNRLYWYRQTLGQGPEFLTYFQNEAQLEKSRLLSDRFSAERPKGSFSTLEIQRTEQGDSAMYLCASSLAGIDYGYTFGSGTRLTVV.

The chain carries TRBV5-5 and TRBJ2-7; 9 positions match TRBD1. The V gene end was trimmed by 4 bases and the J gene end by 5 bases; junction bases not matched to a gene: 10. In germline, CDR1 is SGHKS, CDR2 YYEKEE (reference sequence). The CDR3 is made up of 15 amino acids. CDR3 sequence: CASSMWGGQGDEQYF. CDR3 nucleotides: TGTGCCAGCAGCATGTGGGGGGGACAGGGAGACGAGCAGTACTTC.

The rearrangement links TRBV7-6 to TRBJ2-5, with a possible D match to TRBD1 (5 bases). The J call may be wrong; the DNA end is better matched by TRBJ2-7. The CDR3 sequence is 15 residues long. Germline V CDR1 and CDR2: SGHVS, FNYEAQ. CDR3 loop: CASSLEKGPTYEQYF. Written as DNA, the CDR3 is TGTGCCAGCAGCTTAGAGAAGGGGCCGACCTACGAGCAGTACTTC.

The rearrangement links TRBV27 to TRBJ2-3; D gene uncertain. The CDR3 extends over 17 amino acids. V was trimmed by 2 bases and J by 4 bases, leaving 19 bases between them. Germline CDR1 is MNHEY and CDR2 is SMNVEV (reference sequence). In nucleotides, the CDR3 is TGTGCCAGCAGTTTAAGGGCCCCGATCCCTCAGCCAGATACGCAGTATTTT. This encodes CASSLRAPIPQPDTQYF.

The chain is built from TRBV6-1 and TRBJ1-1; D is possibly TRBD1 (6 bases). The CDR3 contains 13 residues. Per the germline V gene, CDR1 is MNHNS and CDR2 is SASEGT. With 2 bases removed from V and 4 bases from J, the gap between germline ends came to 8 bases. The CDR3 nucleotides read TGTGCCAGCAGTGAAATAGGGGGCACTGAAGCTTTCTTT. Its protein product is CASSEIGGTEAFF.

This chain links TRBV4-1 with TRBJ2-2; 7 bases match TRBD1. The CDR3 sequence is 16 residues long. Germline values: CDR1 MGHRA, CDR2 YSYEKL. J was trimmed by 2 bases and V by 6 bases; bases with no gene match: 9. Written as DNA, the CDR3 is TGCGCCAGCAGGCCTTTTCGGGACAGCAACACCGGGGAGCTGTTTTTT. Translated, it gives CASRPFRDSNTGELFF.

V and J are TRBV13 and TRBJ2-2; 9 bases map to TRBD2. The germline V gene encodes CDR1 PRHDT and CDR2 FYEKMQ (reference sequence). The CDR3 contains 17 residues. The V and J ends lost 8 bases and 5 bases, in that order; junction bases with no gene match: 15. DNA of the CDR3: TGTGCCAGCGAAAGTCCTCTGACTAGCGGAAAAACCGGGGAGCTGTTTTTT. It encodes CASESPLTSGKTGELFF.

This chain connects TRBV30 to TRBJ2-5, with D possibly matching TRBD2 (5 bases). This CDR3 region has 14 residues. The V and J ends lost 1 base and 2 bases respectively, with 11 bases between them. CDR1 is GTSNPN, CDR2 SVGIG, per germline (reference sequence). DNA of the CDR3: TGTGCCTGGAGTGACTCCCCGGGACAAGAGACCCAGTACTTC. The encoded protein is CAWSDSPGQETQYF.

The CDR3 is CASSKKGGLDRFNQPQHF. DNA of the CDR3: TGTGCCAGCAGCAAAAAGGGGGGCCTAGACAGGTTTAATCAGCCCCAGCATTTT. The chain joins TRBV21-1 to TRBJ1-5. TRBV21-1 is termed a pseudogene. CDR3 length: 18 residues.

The V gene is TRBV29-1, the J gene TRBJ2-1; unclear D gene. The CDR3 covers 13 residues. V was shortened by 7 bases and J by 6 bases, with 16 bases between the two germline ends. CDR1 and CDR2 (germline): SQVTM, ANQGSEA. CDR3 in DNA: TGCAGCGGGGGTGTCCCCCGAACCAATGAGCAGTTCTTC. It is translated as CSGGVPRTNEQFF.

The rearrangement links TRBV7-2 to TRBJ2-7; TRBD1 might be the D (7 bases). There are 15 residues in the CDR3. Germline V gene lookup returns CDR1 SGHTA and CDR2 FQGNSA. V lost 1 base and J 5 bases, leaving 15 bases between the germline ends. CDR3 DNA sequence: TGTGCCAGCAGCTTAGTAGGAGGGGGCTTCGACGAGCAGTACTTC. The encoded protein is CASSLVGGGFDEQYF.

This chain joins TRBV6-1 and TRBJ2-7; TRBD1 might be the D (5 bases). The CDR3 has 14 amino acids. Germline lookup yields CDR1 MNHNS and CDR2 SASEGT. V was trimmed by 2 bases and J by 0 bases, leaving 8 bases between them. DNA of the CDR3: TGTGCCAGCAGTGAAAGTCAGGGCTCCTACGAGCAGTACTTC. Protein: CASSESQGSYEQYF.

The chain is built from TRBV7-9 and TRBJ2-7, with TRBD2 matching over 10 bases. The CDR3 is made up of 15 amino acids. J was trimmed by 2 bases and V by 4 bases; bases with no gene match: 5. Germline V gene data show CDR1 as SEHNR and CDR2 as FQNEAQ (reference sequence). This chain's CDR3 is CASSSWTSGAYEQYF. CDR3 in DNA: TGTGCCAGCAGCTCCTGGACTAGCGGCGCCTACGAGCAGTACTTC. The full variable domain, in which reference TRBV7-9 and TRBJ2-7 provide the parts outside the CDR3, is DTGVSQNPRHKITKRGQNVTFRCDPISEHNRLYWYRQTLGQGPEFLTYFQNEAQLEKSRLLSDRFSAERPKGSFSTLEIQRTEQGDSAMYLCASSSWTSGAYEQYFGPGTRLTVT.